Listed below are T cell receptor beta chains from one sample, sequenced in a study of PD-L1 blockade in urothelial cancer. Assay used: immunoSEQ multiplex PCR; TCRdb lists only in-frame clones, some missing. The sample has tens of thousands of clones, approximately 80% seen once; the top ten hold around 15%. The specimen comprised PBMCs, sampled around atezolizumab (anti-PD-L1) treatment. The receptors stem from a man aged 55 to 70 with urothelial cancer. Each CDR3 is given with its conserved first and last residue. D genes are given only for firm matches. Expanded clones are given a class, and other clones once, few, many or no size at all.

D,J,size,V,CDR3,DNA
TRBD1,TRBJ2-3,-,TRBV10-3,CAISEVQGSGTQYF,TGTGCCATCAGTGAGGTACAGGGGTCCGGTACGCAGTATTTT
-,TRBJ1-3,few,TRBV6-1,CASTTSIGNTIYF,TGTGCCAGCACAACAAGTATTGGAAACACCATATATTTT
-,TRBJ1-3,-,TRBV5-6,CASSLDYRSSGNTIYF,TGTGCCAGCAGCTTGGACTACAGGTCCTCTGGAAACACCATATATTTT
-,TRBJ2-7,-,TRBV5-1,CASSLAVTSYEQYF,TGCGCCAGCAGCTTGGCCGTCACATCTTACGAGCAGTACTTC
TRBD2,TRBJ2-3,-,TRBV11-2,CASRSGLATDTQYF,TGTGCCAGCAGATCGGGACTAGCCACAGATACGCAGTATTTT
TRBD1,TRBJ1-2,-,TRBV6-5,CASSYSTGDGYTF,TGTGCCAGCAGTTACTCGACAGGGGATGGCTACACCTTC
-,TRBJ1-5,few,TRBV6-1,CASSDGVDQPQHF,TGTGCCAGCAGTGACGGGGTTGATCAGCCCCAGCATTTT
-,TRBJ2-2,-,TRBV11-2,CASSLGGMAGELFF,TGTGCCAGCAGCTTAGGCGGAATGGCCGGGGAGCTGTTTTTT
TRBD1,TRBJ1-1,-,TRBV30,CACRQGVWNTEAFF,TGTGCCTGTAGACAGGGGGTCTGGAACACTGAAGCTTTCTTT
TRBD1,TRBJ1-4,-,TRBV5-4,CASSPRGPNEKLFF,TGTGCCAGCAGCCCCAGGGGGCCTAATGAAAAACTGTTTTTT
-,TRBJ1-3,-,TRBV18,CASSPQIIQSGNTIYF,TGTGCCAGCTCTCCTCAGATTATTCAGTCTGGAAACACCATATATTTT
-,TRBJ2-6,-,TRBV4-2,CASSQVAREAVLTF,TGTGCCAGCAGCCAAGTAGCCAGGGAGGCCGTCCTGACTTTC
TRBD1,TRBJ1-1,once,TRBV7-6,CASSPGRGWNTEAFF,TGTGCCAGCAGCCCCGGCAGGGGGTGGAACACTGAAGCTTTCTTT
-,TRBJ1-1,few,TRBV28,CASSLLPSGAFF,TGTGCCAGCAGTTTACTTCCCTCAGGGGCTTTCTTT
TRBD1,TRBJ2-7,-,TRBV11-2,CASRRTGAYEQYF,TGTGCCAGCAGGAGGACAGGGGCATACGAGCAGTACTTC
TRBD1,TRBJ2-2,-,TRBV5-1,CASSLFNRGETGELFF,TGCGCCAGCAGCTTGTTTAACAGGGGAGAGACCGGGGAGCTGTTTTTT
-,TRBJ1-1,-,TRBV7-2,CASSSQGNTEAFF,TGTGCCAGCAGCTCTCAGGGGAACACTGAAGCTTTCTTT
-,TRBJ2-1,few,TRBV6-1,CASSDRYSYNEQFF,TGTGCCAGCAGTGACAGATACTCCTACAATGAGCAGTTCTTC
-,TRBJ2-3,-,TRBV5-1,CASSLEGVYTDTQYF,TGCGCCAGCAGCTTGGAGGGGGTTTATACAGATACGCAGTATTTT
-,TRBJ1-1,few,TRBV27,CASSPQGGAEAFF,TGTGCCAGCAGTCCTCAAGGGGGGGCTGAAGCTTTCTTT
-,TRBJ2-4,-,TRBV7-9,CASSLGWGLAKNIQYF,TGTGCCAGCAGCTTAGGATGGGGACTAGCCAAAAACATTCAGTACTTC
TRBD1,TRBJ1-2,medium-sized,TRBV5-1,CASSQIQGDGYTF,TGCGCCAGCAGCCAGATCCAGGGGGATGGCTACACCTTC
TRBD2,TRBJ2-5,few,TRBV28,CASSFGTSGVQETQYF,TGTGCCAGCAGTTTTGGGACTAGCGGGGTCCAAGAGACCCAGTACTTC
-,TRBJ2-4,-,TRBV30,CAWSVGIKIGGIQYF,TGTGCCTGGAGTGTAGGGATCAAAATCGGGGGCATTCAGTACTTC
-,TRBJ2-2,-,TRBV28,CASLSLGDANTGELFF,TGTGCCAGCCTTTCCTTAGGGGATGCGAACACCGGGGAGCTGTTTTTT
TRBD1,TRBJ1-3,-,TRBV10-1,CASSPLTGDSGNTIYF,TGCGCCAGCAGTCCACTAACAGGGGACTCTGGAAACACCATATATTTT
-,TRBJ1-2,-,TRBV28,CASKSDSRTYGYTF,TGTGCCAGTAAGTCGGACAGCCGCACCTATGGCTACACCTTC
-,TRBJ1-6,many,TRBV7-2,CASSFGQNGSPLHF,TGTGCCAGCAGCTTTGGACAGAACGGTTCACCCCTCCACTTT
-,TRBJ2-7,-,TRBV11-3,CASFGAAIASQYF,TGTGCCAGCTTTGGGGCCGCGATCGCCTCGCAGTACTTC
-,TRBJ2-2,-,TRBV7-2,CASSFYTGELFF,TGTGCCAGCAGCTTCTACACCGGGGAGCTGTTTTTT
TRBD2,TRBJ2-3,-,TRBV4-3,CASSQDRGQAGGTQYF,TGCGCCAGCAGCCAAGATCGCGGGCAGGCGGGGGGGACGCAGTATTTT
-,TRBJ2-1,-,TRBV4-2,CASRQRQGSYNEQFF,TGTGCCAGCAGACAGAGGCAGGGCTCCTACAATGAGCAGTTCTTC
TRBD1,TRBJ2-3,-,TRBV7-2,CASSLGRRQGSTDTQYF,TGTGCCAGCAGCTTAGGGCGGCGACAGGGGAGCACAGATACGCAGTATTTT
TRBD1,TRBJ2-3,-,TRBV19,CASRGTGQADTQYF,TGTGCCAGTAGGGGGACAGGGCAAGCCGATACGCAGTATTTT
-,TRBJ1-2,few,TRBV7-8,CASSPRGTYGYTF,TGTGCCAGCAGCCCGCGGGGGACTTATGGCTACACCTTC
-,TRBJ1-1,-,TRBV25-1,CASITNMNTEAFF,TGTGCCAGCATCACTAACATGAACACTGAAGCTTTCTTT
-,TRBJ2-3,few,TRBV7-9,CASSLGRGADTQYF,TGTGCCAGCAGCTTAGGCAGGGGGGCAGATACGCAGTATTTT
TRBD1,TRBJ1-2,once,TRBV29-1,CSALDRGDYGYTF,TGCAGCGCGTTGGACAGGGGAGACTATGGCTACACCTTC
TRBD2,TRBJ2-7,-,TRBV27,CASSLLPLAGAGEQYF,TGTGCCAGCAGTTTGCTCCCCTTAGCGGGGGCGGGGGAGCAGTACTTC
-,TRBJ2-3,-,TRBV9,CASGGAAGDSDTQYF,TGTGCCAGCGGCGGGGCAGCGGGTGACTCAGATACGCAGTATTTT
TRBD2,TRBJ2-3,-,TRBV4-3,CASSQAWTSGRTDTQYF,TGCGCCAGCAGCCAGGCCTGGACTAGCGGGAGAACGGATACGCAGTATTTT
-,TRBJ2-3,-,TRBV7-2,CASSLSGSTDTQYF,TGTGCCAGCAGCTTAAGCGGGAGCACAGATACGCAGTATTTT
TRBD2,TRBJ2-2,-,TRBV19,CASMGGGAGGELFF,TGTGCCAGTATGGGCGGGGGGGCCGGCGGGGAGCTGTTTTTT
-,TRBJ2-5,once,TRBV18,CASSPVPVQETQYF,TGTGCCAGCTCACCGGTGCCAGTCCAAGAGACCCAGTACTTC
TRBD2,TRBJ2-1,few,TRBV2,CASSLLAGEINEQFF,TGTGCCAGCAGTTTACTAGCGGGAGAGATAAATGAGCAGTTCTTC
-,TRBJ1-1,-,TRBV19,CASSIDLIGDTEAFF,TGTGCCAGTAGTATAGATCTAATAGGAGACACTGAAGCTTTCTTT
-,TRBJ2-6,-,TRBV5-1,CASSFSLTGTAGANVLTF,TGCGCCAGCAGCTTCTCCCTAACAGGCACGGCTGGGGCCAACGTCCTGACTTTC
-,TRBJ2-3,-,TRBV11-3,CASSSTGYTQYF,TGTGCCAGCAGCTCGACGGGGTATACGCAGTATTTT
TRBD2,TRBJ2-5,-,TRBV7-2,CASSFTSGRGETQYF,TGTGCCAGCAGCTTTACTAGCGGGAGAGGAGAGACCCAGTACTTC
TRBD2,TRBJ2-1,few,TRBV7-2,CASSPSAGAHNEQFF,TGTGCCAGCAGCCCATCTGCGGGAGCCCACAATGAGCAGTTCTTC
-,TRBJ1-1,-,TRBV5-1,CASSLWGEGTEAFF,TGCGCCAGCAGCTTGTGGGGGGAGGGCACTGAAGCTTTCTTT
TRBD1,TRBJ2-2,few,TRBV11-1,CASSPRDSNTGELFF,TGTGCCAGCAGCCCGAGGGACAGTAACACCGGGGAGCTGTTTTTT
-,TRBJ1-1,-,TRBV14,CASGSSMNTEAFF,TGTGCCAGCGGCTCCTCCATGAACACTGAAGCTTTCTTT
-,TRBJ2-5,-,TRBV29-1,CSVDRGSVGTQYF,TGCAGCGTCGACCGAGGGAGTGTTGGGACCCAGTACTTC
-,TRBJ1-4,-,TRBV2,CASSELLQGKLFF,TGTGCCAGCAGTGAATTACTGCAGGGAAAACTGTTTTTT